This T cell receptor (beta chain) is from a study of CD8+ T cells in alopecia areata. On the study more broadly: Once tofacitinib had been taken for 6 to 18 months, 6 months off drug followed.

Sequencing templates came from extracted RNA that was reverse transcribed into cDNA. Method: immunoSEQ multiplex PCR; TCRdb's copy keeps in-frame clones and lacks some. The sample yields 200,000 to 250,000 clones, about 60% seen once. In regard to this clone: Its antigen is unidentified.

The study, taken as a whole, reports: Mice showed clearer TCR sharing than patients did, a gap that was possibly HLA-related. Resident alphabeta T-cell populations of normal skin are likewise subject to sequencing in scalp samples.

The CDR3 extends over 13 amino acids. V was clipped by 3 bases and J by 5 bases, with 10 bases between them. The V gene's germline CDR1 is SQVTM and CDR2 ANQGSEA. The investigators collected lesional scalp punch biopsies and peripheral blood from alopecia areata patients. The sample in question was CD4+ T cells sorted from blood, obtained at week 0. The receptor was derived from a human donor with alopecia areata. The rearrangement uses TRBV29-1 and TRBJ1-4; D gene ambiguous. In DNA, the CDR3 is TGCAGCGTTGATGCCGGGTCCAATGAAAAACTGTTTTTT. It translates to CSVDAGSNEKLFF.